The following is a T cell receptor (beta chain) sequence with its context. This specimen belongs to a study of control samples from healthy donors and cancer patients. Germline V gene data show CDR1 as PRHDT and CDR2 as FYEKMQ (reference sequence). The V gene end was trimmed by 5 bases and the J gene end by 3 bases; junction bases not matched to a gene: 8. This CDR3 region has 15 residues. Repertoires were generated with immunoSEQ multiplex PCR, while TCRdb's copy carries only in-frame clones and drops some. The repertoire consists of about 79,000 clones, with roughly 93% occurring once and the leading ten covering over 0.95%.

The receptor's source is a woman between 40 and 55 years old with lung cancer. This rearrangement joins TRBV13 to TRBJ2-5; 8 nucleotides align to TRBD2. The sequenced sample consisted of PBMCs. CDR3 in amino acids: CASSRSGGAEETQYF. The CDR3 DNA is TGTGCCAGCAGCCGATCGGGGGGGGCGGAAGAGACCCAGTACTTC.